The next 14 T cell receptor beta chains were all read from a single sample in a study of blood T cell repertoires in COVID-19. Libraries were prepared by immunoSEQ multiplex PCR; TCRdb keeps only in-frame clonotypes and omits some of them. The data hold 200,000 to 250,000 clones, with approximately 91% observed a single time. Sequencing was carried out using peripheral blood. These receptors originate from an older woman with acute or convalescent COVID-19.

CDR3 sequence: CASSSGQGTGYGYTF. CDR3 in DNA: TGCGCCAGCAGCTCAGGACAGGGGACGGGCTATGGCTACACCTTC. The chain links TRBV5-1 to TRBJ1-2, with 9 positions matching TRBD1. This CDR3 is built from 15 residues. CDR1 is SGHRS and CDR2 is YFSETQ in the germline V gene. Trimming cost V 3 bases and J 4 bases; bases outside gene matches: 7.

As concerns this clone: This sample also contains other DNA sequences that code for the same CDR3. This chain joins TRBV29-1 and TRBJ2-2; 10 bases fit TRBD2. Germline assignment: CDR1 SQVTM and CDR2 ANQGSEA. V was clipped by 7 bases and J by 4 bases; unmatched bases: 6. There are 14 residues in the CDR3. The DNA for the CDR3 is TGCAGCGCCAGGACTAGCGGCCTCACCGGGGAGCTGTTTTTT. Translated, it gives CSARTSGLTGELFF.

The V gene is TRBV6-2 or TRBV6-3, the J gene TRBJ2-3; no firm D call. This CDR3 contains 14 residues. The germline CDR1 and CDR2 sequences are MNHEY and SVGEGT. V gave up 1 base and J gave up 1 base, with 6 bases separating them. CDR3 DNA sequence: TGTGCCAGCAGTTACTTGAGCCGCACAGATACGCAGTATTTT. It translates to CASSYLSRTDTQYF.

The chain combines TRBV6-1 with TRBJ2-1; 8 nucleotides agree with TRBD2. CDR3 length equals 17 residues. The V and J ends lost 6 bases and 4 bases, in that order; junction bases with no gene match: 14. CDR1 MNHNS and CDR2 SASEGT come from the germline V gene. CDR3 nucleotides: TGTGCCAGCAGCGAAAGTCTCGGGGGGGCCTTGTACAATGAGCAGTTCTTC. Translation: CASSESLGGALYNEQFF.

The V and J genes are TRBV7-6 and TRBJ2-1; D remains unclear. The germline V gene has CDR1 SGHVS and CDR2 FNYEAQ. This CDR3 region has 15 residues. V gave up 5 bases and J gave up 2 bases, with 13 bases separating them. The CDR3 DNA is TGTGCCAGCAGCCAGGCAGCTATTCCCTACAATGAGCAGTTCTTC. It encodes CASSQAAIPYNEQFF.

This chain uses TRBV6-5 with TRBJ1-2, with no clear D. The CDR3 has 14 residues. Trimming cost V 0 bases and J 4 bases, with 9 bases left between them. Germline loops: CDR1 MNHEY, CDR2 SVGAGI. Here the CDR3 reads CASSYSRVVYGYTF. CDR3 coding DNA: TGTGCCAGCAGTTACTCGAGGGTGGTCTATGGCTACACCTTC.

This clone was counted once. The CDR3 DNA reads as TGTGCCACCAGTGACACACGACAGGGTCGAAACATTCAGTACTTC. Amino acids: CATSDTRQGRNIQYF. V is TRBV24-1 and J is TRBJ2-4, with 7 bases that match TRBD1. CDR1 KGHDR and CDR2 SFDVKD come from the germline V gene. Germline trimming cut 4 bases from V and 6 bases from J; bases unmatched to any gene: 8. CDR3 size: 15 residues.

The rearrangement uses TRBV7-2 and TRBJ2-1, with 7 bases fitting TRBD1. J gave up 8 bases and V 2 bases, and 3 bases lay outside the gene matches. Germline lookup yields CDR1 SGHTA and CDR2 FQGNSA. This CDR3 has 13 residues. This CDR3 is CASSLNRGDEQFF. The DNA of the CDR3 is TGTGCCAGCAGCTTAAACAGGGGCGATGAGCAGTTCTTC.

The chain links TRBV11-2 to TRBJ1-6; D is uncertain. V lost 0 bases and J 0 bases, leaving 6 bases between the germline ends. CDR1 SGHAT and CDR2 FQNNGV come from the germline V gene. CDR3 length: 16 residues. CDR3 nucleotides: TGTGCCAGCAGCTTAGAGGGGAGCTCCTATAATTCACCCCTCCACTTT. Amino acid sequence: CASSLEGSSYNSPLHF.

CDR3 DNA: TGCGCCAGCAGCCCCTTGGGCAATGAAATGGGACTGTTTTTT. It encodes CASSPLGNEMGLFF. J is TRBJ1-4 and V is TRBV5-1; D unclear. The germline V gene has CDR1 SGHRS and CDR2 YFSETQ. CDR3 length: 14 residues. Trimming took off 4 bases at V and 13 bases at J, with 20 bases between the two ends.

The chain employs TRBV21-1 and TRBJ1-1. TRBV21-1 is an annotated pseudogene. This CDR3 has 12 amino acids. CDR3 sequence: CASRKLDTEAFF. CDR3 DNA sequence: TGTGCCAGCAGGAAACTCGACACTGAAGCTTTCTTT.

The chain combines TRBV7-7 with TRBJ2-1, with TRBD2 matching over 14 bases. With 5 bases clipped from V and 7 bases from J, the junction kept 7 bases outside the gene matches. The CDR3 is 16 residues long. CDR1 SSHAT and CDR2 FNYEAQ come from the germline V gene (reference sequence). This CDR3 reads CASSPRLAGGFNEQFF. CDR3 coding DNA: TGTGCCAGCAGCCCGAGACTAGCGGGAGGGTTTAATGAGCAGTTCTTC. The full variable domain, rest sourced from reference TRBV7-7 and TRBJ2-1, is GAGVSQSPRYKVTKRGQDVTLRCDPISSHATLYWYQQALGQGPEFLTYFNYEAQPDKSGLPSDRFSAERPEGSISTLTIQRTEQRDSAMYRCASSPRLAGGFNEQFFGPGTRLTVL.

This chain links TRBV12-5 with TRBJ2-3; tentatively, D is TRBD2 (6 bases). The germline V gene has CDR1 LGHNT and CDR2 FRNRAP. V lost 1 base and J 0 bases, leaving 8 bases between the germline ends. CDR3 length: 15 residues. CDR3 bases: TGTGCTAGTGGTTTGGCCGGGACTAGCACAGATACGCAGTATTTT. This codes for CASGLAGTSTDTQYF.

This sequence joins TRBV7-9 and TRBJ1-1, with D perhaps matching TRBD1 (5 bases). There are 14 residues in the CDR3. Between the trimmed V and J ends, which lost 6 bases and 1 base, there was a span of 12 bases. The germline CDR1 and CDR2 sequences are SEHNR and FQNEAQ (reference sequence). CDR3 amino acids: CASRQLQANTEAFF. Here the CDR3 DNA reads TGTGCCAGCAGGCAACTACAGGCGAACACTGAAGCTTTCTTT.